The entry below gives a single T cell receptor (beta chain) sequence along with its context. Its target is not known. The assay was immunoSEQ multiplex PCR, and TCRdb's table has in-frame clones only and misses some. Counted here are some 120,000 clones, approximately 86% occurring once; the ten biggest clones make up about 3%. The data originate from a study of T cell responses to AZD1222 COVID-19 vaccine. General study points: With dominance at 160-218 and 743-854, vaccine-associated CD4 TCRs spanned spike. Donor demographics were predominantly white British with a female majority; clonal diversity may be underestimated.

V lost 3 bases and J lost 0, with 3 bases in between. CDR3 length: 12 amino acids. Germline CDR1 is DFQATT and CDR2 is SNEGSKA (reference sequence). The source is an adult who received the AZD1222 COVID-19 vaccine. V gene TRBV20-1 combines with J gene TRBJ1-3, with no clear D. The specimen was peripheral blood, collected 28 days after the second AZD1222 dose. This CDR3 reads CSASNSGNTIYF. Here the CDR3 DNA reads TGCAGTGCTAGTAACTCTGGAAACACCATATATTTT.